This T cell receptor (beta chain) was sequenced for a study of OX40 agonist ivuxolimab in advanced cancers. Study information: An anti-OX40 (CD134) antibody with agonistic activity, ivuxolimab, was administered to patients.

Assay: immunoSEQ multiplex PCR; the TCRdb copy retains only in-frame clones and omits some. The sample carries some 100,000 clones, under 85% recorded once. The CDR3 sequence is 14 residues long. CDR1 and CDR2 from the germline V gene are MNHNY and SVGAGI (reference sequence). Trimming shortened V by 6 bases and J by 0 bases, and 12 bases separated the two germline ends. This specimen consisted of CD4+ or CD8+ T cells sorted from blood, obtained in a trial of the OX40 agonist ivuxolimab. The V and J genes are TRBV6-6 and TRBJ2-7; D remains unclear. This clonotype originated in an adult with an advanced solid tumor such as melanoma, head and neck, liver or kidney cancer. Here the CDR3 reads CASSPGPSSYEQYF. The CDR3 coding sequence is TGTGCCAGCAGCCCCGGGCCAAGCTCCTACGAGCAGTACTTC.